The subject of this entry is one T cell receptor beta chain. The record originates from a study of blood T cell repertoires in COVID-19. There are 13 residues in the CDR3. Trimming removed 10 bases at V and 0 bases at J, with 12 bases between. CDR1 ENHRY and CDR2 SYGVKD come from the germline V gene. In the original analysis: Amplifying reference gene primers gave estimates of nucleated cell counts. Profiled with immunoSEQ multiplex PCR; TCRdb holds only in-frame clones, not every one. V and J calls and clone size are as listed in that table; D and trimming were resolved from the DNA. The sample lists about 250,000 clones; around four fifths were seen once.

J is TRBJ1-1 and V is TRBV10-3; unclear D gene. This TCR was sampled from a man aged 35-49 years with active or convalescent COVID-19. The sequenced sample was peripheral blood. CDR3 sequence (DNA): TGTGCCACCCAAACAGTTATGAACACTGAAGCTTTCTTT. Translating gives CATQTVMNTEAFF.